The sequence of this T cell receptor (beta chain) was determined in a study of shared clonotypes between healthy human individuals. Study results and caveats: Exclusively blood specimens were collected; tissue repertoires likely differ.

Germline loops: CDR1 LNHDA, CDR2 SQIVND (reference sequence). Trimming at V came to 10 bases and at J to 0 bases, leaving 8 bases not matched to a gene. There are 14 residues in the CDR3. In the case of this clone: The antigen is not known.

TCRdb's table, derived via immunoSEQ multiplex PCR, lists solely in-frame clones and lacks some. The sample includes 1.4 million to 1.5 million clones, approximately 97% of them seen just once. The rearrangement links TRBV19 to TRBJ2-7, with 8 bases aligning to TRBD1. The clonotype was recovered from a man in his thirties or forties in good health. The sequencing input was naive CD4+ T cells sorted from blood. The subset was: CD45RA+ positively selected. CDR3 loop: CATKGQASSYEQYF. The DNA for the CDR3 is TGTGCCACTAAGGGACAGGCGAGCTCCTACGAGCAGTACTTC. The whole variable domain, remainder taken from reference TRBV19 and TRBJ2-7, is DGGITQSPKYLFRKEGQNVTLSCEQNLNHDAMYWYRQDPGQGLRLIYYSQIVNDFQKGDIAEGYSVSREKKESFPLTVTSAQKNPTAFYLCATKGQASSYEQYFGPGTRLTVT.